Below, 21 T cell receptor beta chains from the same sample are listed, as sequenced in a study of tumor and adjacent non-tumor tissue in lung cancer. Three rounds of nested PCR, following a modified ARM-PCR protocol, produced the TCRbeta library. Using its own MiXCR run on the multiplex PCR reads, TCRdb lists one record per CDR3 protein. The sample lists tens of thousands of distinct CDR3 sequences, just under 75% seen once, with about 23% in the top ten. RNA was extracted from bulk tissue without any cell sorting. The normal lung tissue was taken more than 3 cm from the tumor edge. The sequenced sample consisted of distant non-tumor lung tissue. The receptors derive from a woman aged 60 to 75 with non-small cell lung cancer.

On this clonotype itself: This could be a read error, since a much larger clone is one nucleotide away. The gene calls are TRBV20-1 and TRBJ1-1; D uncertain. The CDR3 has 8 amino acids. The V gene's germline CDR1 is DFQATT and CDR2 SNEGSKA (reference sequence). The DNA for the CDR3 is TGCACTACGGACGTAGCTTTCTTT. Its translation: CTTDVAFF.

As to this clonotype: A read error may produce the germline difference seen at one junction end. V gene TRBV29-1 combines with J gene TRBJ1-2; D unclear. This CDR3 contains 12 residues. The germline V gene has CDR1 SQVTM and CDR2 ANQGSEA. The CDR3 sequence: CSGGRGDYGYTF. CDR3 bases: TGCAGCGGTGGACGGGGAGACTATGGCTATACCTTC.

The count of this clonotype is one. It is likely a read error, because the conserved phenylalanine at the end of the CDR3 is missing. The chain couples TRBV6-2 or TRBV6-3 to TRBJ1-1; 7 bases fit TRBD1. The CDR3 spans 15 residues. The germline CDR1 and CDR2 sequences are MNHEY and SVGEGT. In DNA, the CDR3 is TGTGCCTGCAGCCGACCCCAGGGGGGGCACACTGAAGCTTTCTCT. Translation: CACSRPQGGHTEAFS.

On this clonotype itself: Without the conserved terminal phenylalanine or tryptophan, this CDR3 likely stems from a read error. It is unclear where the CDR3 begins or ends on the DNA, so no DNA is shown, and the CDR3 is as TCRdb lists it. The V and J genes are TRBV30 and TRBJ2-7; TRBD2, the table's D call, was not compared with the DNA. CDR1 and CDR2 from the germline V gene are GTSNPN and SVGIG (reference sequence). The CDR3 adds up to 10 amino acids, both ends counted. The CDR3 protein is CAWSPAGSYI.

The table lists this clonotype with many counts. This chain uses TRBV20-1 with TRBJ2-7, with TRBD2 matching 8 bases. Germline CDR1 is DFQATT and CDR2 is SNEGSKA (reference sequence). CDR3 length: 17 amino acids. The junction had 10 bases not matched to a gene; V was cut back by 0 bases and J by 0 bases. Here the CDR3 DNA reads TGCAGTGCTAGAGATGGCGAGGCTAGCGGGTTCTCCTACGAGCAGTACTTC. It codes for CSARDGEASGFSYEQYF.

CDR3 DNA sequence: TGTGCCTGGGAAGCAGGGGGCCTCTACAATGAGCAGTTCTTC. It specifies CAWEAGGLYNEQFF. V gene TRBV30 combines with J gene TRBJ2-1, with TRBD1 identical over 8 bases. Germline trimming cut 5 bases from V and 3 bases from J; bases unmatched to any gene: 6. Germline values: CDR1 GTSNPN, CDR2 SVGIG (reference sequence). CDR3 length: 14 residues.

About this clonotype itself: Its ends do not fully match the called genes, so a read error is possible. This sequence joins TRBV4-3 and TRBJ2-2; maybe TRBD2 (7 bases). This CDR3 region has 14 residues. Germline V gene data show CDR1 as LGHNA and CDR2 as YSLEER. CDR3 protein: CVSSLGARSGELFF. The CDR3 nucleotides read TGCGTCAGCAGCCTGGGGGCCCGAAGCGGGGAACTGTTTTTT.

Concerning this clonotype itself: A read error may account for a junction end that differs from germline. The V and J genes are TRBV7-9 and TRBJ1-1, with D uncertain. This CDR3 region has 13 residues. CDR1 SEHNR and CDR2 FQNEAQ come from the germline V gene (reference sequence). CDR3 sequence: CASSLTGDTVAFF. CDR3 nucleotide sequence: TGTGCCAGCAGCTTAACTGGTGACACTGTAGCTTTCTTT. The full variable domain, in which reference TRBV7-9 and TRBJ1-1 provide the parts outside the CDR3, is DTGVSQNPRHKITKRGQNVTFRCDPISEHNRLYWYRQTLGQGPEFLTYFQNEAQLEKSRLLSDRFSAERPKGSFSTLEIQRTEQGDSAMYLCASSLTGDTVAFFGQGTRLTVV.

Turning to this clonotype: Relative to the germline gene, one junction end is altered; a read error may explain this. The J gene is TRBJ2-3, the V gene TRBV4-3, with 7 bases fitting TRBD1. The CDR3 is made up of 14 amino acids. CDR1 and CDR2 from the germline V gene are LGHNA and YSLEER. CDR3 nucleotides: TGCACCAGCAGCCAGGGGGACACAAGGGGTATGCAGTATTTT. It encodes CTSSQGDTRGMQYF.

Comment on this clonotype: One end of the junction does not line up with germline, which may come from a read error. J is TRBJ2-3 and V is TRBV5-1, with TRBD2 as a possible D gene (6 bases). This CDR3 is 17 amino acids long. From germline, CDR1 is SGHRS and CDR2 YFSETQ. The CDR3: CVSSWPVLARSTDTQYF. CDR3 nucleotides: TGCGTCAGCAGCTGGCCCGTTCTAGCGAGGTCCACAGATACGCAGTATTTT.

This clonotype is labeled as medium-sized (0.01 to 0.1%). CDR3 residues: CASRQGELNTGELFF. In nucleotides, the CDR3 is TGCGCCAGCAGACAGGGCGAACTGAACACCGGGGAGCTGTTTTTT. The chain has TRBV4-3 and TRBJ2-2; D might be TRBD1 (6 bases). V was cut by 6 bases and J by 1 base, with 12 bases left in between. There are 15 residues in the CDR3. Germline-derived CDR1 and CDR2 are LGHNA and YSLEER.

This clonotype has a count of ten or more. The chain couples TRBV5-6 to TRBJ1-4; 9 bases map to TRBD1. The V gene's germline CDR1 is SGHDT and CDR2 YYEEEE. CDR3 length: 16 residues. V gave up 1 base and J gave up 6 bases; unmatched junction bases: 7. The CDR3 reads CASSLKGQGEYEKLFF. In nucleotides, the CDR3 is TGTGCCAGCAGCTTGAAGGGACAGGGCGAATATGAAAAACTGTTTTTT.

CDR3 DNA: TGCAGCGCCCTGCGACCATGTTGGGAGACCCAGTACTTC. Translation: CSALRPCWETQYF. The chain joins TRBV29-1 to TRBJ2-5; D is unclear. Trimming stripped 7 bases from V and 5 bases from J, with 17 bases between. CDR1 SQVTM and CDR2 ANQGSEA come from the germline V gene. CDR3 length: 13 amino acids. The complete variable domain, with remaining parts taken from reference TRBV29-1 and TRBJ2-5, reads SAVISQKPSRDICQRGTSLTIQCQVDSQVTMMFWYRQQPGQSLTLIATANQGSEATYESGFVIDKFPISRPNLTFSTLTVSNMSPEDSSIYLCSALRPCWETQYFGPGTRLLVL.

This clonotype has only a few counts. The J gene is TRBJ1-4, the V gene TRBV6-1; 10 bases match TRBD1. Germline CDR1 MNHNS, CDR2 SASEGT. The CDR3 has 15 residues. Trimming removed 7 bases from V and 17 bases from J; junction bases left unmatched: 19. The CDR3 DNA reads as TGTGCCAGCACGTTAACCGGGACAGGGGATGAAAAACCCTTTTTT. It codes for CASTLTGTGDEKPFF.

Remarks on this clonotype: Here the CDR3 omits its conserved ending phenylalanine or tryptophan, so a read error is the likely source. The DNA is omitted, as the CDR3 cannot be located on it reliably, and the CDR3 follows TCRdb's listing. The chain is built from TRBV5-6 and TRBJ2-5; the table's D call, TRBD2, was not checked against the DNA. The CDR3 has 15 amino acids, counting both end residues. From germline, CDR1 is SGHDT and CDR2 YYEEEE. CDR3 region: CASSTTSGLLEAQNV.

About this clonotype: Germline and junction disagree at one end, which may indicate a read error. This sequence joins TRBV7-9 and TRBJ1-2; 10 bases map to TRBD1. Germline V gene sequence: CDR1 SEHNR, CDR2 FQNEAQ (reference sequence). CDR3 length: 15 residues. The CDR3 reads CVSSSTGTGDRGYTF. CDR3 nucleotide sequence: TGTGTCAGCAGCTCAACCGGGACAGGGGATCGTGGCTATACCTTC.

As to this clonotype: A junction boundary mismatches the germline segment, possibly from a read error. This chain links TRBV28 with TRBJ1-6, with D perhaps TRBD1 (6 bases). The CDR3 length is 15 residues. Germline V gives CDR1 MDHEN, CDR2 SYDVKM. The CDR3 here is CASSLRGQYNSPLHF. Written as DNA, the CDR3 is TGTGCCAGCAGTTTAAGAGGACAGTATAATTCACCTCTCCACTTT.

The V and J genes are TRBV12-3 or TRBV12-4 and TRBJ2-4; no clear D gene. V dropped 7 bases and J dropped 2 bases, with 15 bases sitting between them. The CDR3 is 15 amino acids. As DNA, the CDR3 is TGTGCCAGCAATATGCGGAGTGGTACCAAAAACATTCAGTACTTC. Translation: CASNMRSGTKNIQYF.

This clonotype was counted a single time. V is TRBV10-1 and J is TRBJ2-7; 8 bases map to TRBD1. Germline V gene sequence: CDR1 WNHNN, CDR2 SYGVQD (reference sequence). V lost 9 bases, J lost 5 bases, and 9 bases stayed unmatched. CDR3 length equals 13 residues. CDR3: CARSRDRTDEQYF. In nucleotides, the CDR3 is TGCGCCAGGAGCCGGGACAGGACGGACGAGCAGTACTTC.

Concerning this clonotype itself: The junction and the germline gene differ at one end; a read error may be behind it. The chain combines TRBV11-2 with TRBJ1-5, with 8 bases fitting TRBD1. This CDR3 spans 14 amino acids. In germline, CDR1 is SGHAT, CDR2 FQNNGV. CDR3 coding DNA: TGTGCCAACAGCAGGACAGGGAACGATCAGTCCCAGCATTTT. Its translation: CANSRTGNDQSQHF.

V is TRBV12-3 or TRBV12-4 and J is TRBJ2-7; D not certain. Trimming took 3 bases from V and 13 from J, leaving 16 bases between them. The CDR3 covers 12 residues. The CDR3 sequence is CASSFHGYEYYF. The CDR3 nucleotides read TGTGCCAGCAGTTTTCATGGCTACGAGTATTACTTC.